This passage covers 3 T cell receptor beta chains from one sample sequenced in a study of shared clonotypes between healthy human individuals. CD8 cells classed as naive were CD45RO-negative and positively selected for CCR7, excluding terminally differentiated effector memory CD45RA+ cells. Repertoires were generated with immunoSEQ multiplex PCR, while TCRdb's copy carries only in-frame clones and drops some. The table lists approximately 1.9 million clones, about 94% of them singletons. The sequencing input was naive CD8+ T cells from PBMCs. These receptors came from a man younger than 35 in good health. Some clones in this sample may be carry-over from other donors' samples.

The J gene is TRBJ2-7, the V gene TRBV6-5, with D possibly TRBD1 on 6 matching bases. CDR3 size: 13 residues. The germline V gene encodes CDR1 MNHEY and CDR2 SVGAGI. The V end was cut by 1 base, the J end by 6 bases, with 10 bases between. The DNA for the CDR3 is TGTGCCAGCAGTTACTTGGGGGCGTTCGAGCAGTACTTC. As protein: CASSYLGAFEQYF.

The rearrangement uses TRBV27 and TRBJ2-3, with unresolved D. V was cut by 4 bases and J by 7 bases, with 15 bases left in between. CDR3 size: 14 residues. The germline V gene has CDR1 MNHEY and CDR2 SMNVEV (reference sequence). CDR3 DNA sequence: TGTGCCAGCAGTTCAAGAATCCCCATGAATACGCAGTATTTT. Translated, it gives CASSSRIPMNTQYF.

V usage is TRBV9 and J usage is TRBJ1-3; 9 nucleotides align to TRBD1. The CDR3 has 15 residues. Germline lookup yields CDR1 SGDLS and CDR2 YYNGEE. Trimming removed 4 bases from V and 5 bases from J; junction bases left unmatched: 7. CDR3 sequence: CASSPWTGARNTIYF. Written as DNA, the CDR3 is TGTGCCAGCAGCCCTTGGACAGGGGCAAGAAACACCATATATTTT.